Shown below are 32 T cell receptor beta chains from a single sample sequenced in a study of blood T cell repertoires in COVID-19. Measured with immunoSEQ multiplex PCR; TCRdb has only the in-frame clones, and not every one. This table holds about 220,000 clones, more than 70% found once. Sequenced material: peripheral blood. The receptors shown here come from a woman in her forties or fifties with acute or convalescent COVID-19.

The chain combines TRBV2 with TRBJ2-7; D gene unclear. Per the germline V gene, CDR1 is SNHLY and CDR2 is FYNNEI. The CDR3 consists of 11 residues. Trimming removed 5 bases at V and 7 bases at J, with 9 bases between. Here the CDR3 DNA reads TGTGCCAGCAGTAAGCCAATGGAGCAGTACTTC. Amino acids: CASSKPMEQYF.

The gene calls are TRBV11-2 and TRBJ2-5; D remains ambiguous. The germline gives CDR1 SGHAT, CDR2 FQNNGV. CDR3 length: 15 residues. Trimming stripped 0 bases from V and 0 bases from J, with 8 bases between. The CDR3: CASSLDGRHQETQYF. The DNA for the CDR3 is TGTGCCAGCAGCTTAGACGGCAGGCACCAAGAGACCCAGTACTTC.

V usage is TRBV19 and J usage is TRBJ1-1; 8 positions match TRBD1. Unmatched junction bases numbered 3, after V lost 8 bases and J lost 1 base. The germline V gene encodes CDR1 LNHDA and CDR2 SQIVND (reference sequence). This CDR3 is 13 amino acids long. Written as DNA, the CDR3 is TGTGCCAGTGGGGACAGGTCGAACACTGAAGCTTTCTTT. It yields the protein CASGDRSNTEAFF.

The genes are TRBV7-2 and TRBJ2-2; the D is unclear. Germline loops: CDR1 SGHTA, CDR2 FQGNSA. This CDR3 spans 15 amino acids. With 0 bases removed from V and 0 bases from J, the gap between germline ends came to 5 bases. The CDR3 nucleotides read TGTGCCAGCAGCTTAGCGCTAGCGAACACCGGGGAGCTGTTTTTT. This codes for CASSLALANTGELFF.

The J gene is TRBJ2-6, the V gene TRBV9; 9 bases match TRBD1. Trimming removed 3 bases from V and 2 bases from J; junction bases left unmatched: 15. Germline V lookup: CDR1 SGDLS, CDR2 YYNGEE. The CDR3 extends over 20 amino acids. The CDR3 sequence: CASSDPTGGAYSAGANVLTF. Here the CDR3 DNA reads TGTGCCAGCAGCGACCCTACAGGGGGCGCTTATAGTGCTGGGGCCAACGTCCTGACTTTC. The complete variable domain, with remaining parts taken from reference TRBV9 and TRBJ2-6, reads DSGVTQTPKHLITATGQRVTLRCSPRSGDLSVYWYQQSLDQGLQFLIQYYNGEERAKGNILERFSAQQFPDLHSELNLSSLELGDSALYFCASSDPTGGAYSAGANVLTFGAGSRLTVL.

This clone showed up just once. Other DNA sequences in the same sample also yield this CDR3. This chain links TRBV6-5 with TRBJ2-7, with D possibly being TRBD1 (6 bases). V dropped 6 bases and J dropped 4 bases, with 7 bases sitting between them. This CDR3 is 11 amino acids long. The germline V gene has CDR1 MNHEY and CDR2 SVGAGI. CDR3 nucleotide sequence: TGTGCCAGCAGACAGGGTTACGAGCAGTACTTC. Residues: CASRQGYEQYF.

The gene calls are TRBV5-1 and TRBJ2-1; D may be TRBD1 (7 bases). V lost 1 base to trimming and J lost 0 bases, with 11 bases between them. CDR1 is SGHRS, CDR2 YFSETQ, per germline. This CDR3 region has 16 residues. CDR3: CASSLSGGSSYNEQFF. As DNA, the CDR3 is TGCGCCAGCAGCTTGTCAGGGGGGAGCTCCTACAATGAGCAGTTCTTC. Full variable domain (rest looked up from reference TRBV5-1 and TRBJ2-1): KAGVTQTPRYLIKTRGQQVTLSCSPISGHRSVSWYQQTPGQGLQFLFEYFSETQRNKGNFPGRFSGRQFSNSRSEMNVSTLELGDSALYLCASSLSGGSSYNEQFFGPGTRLTVL.

The chain uses TRBV7-9 and TRBJ2-3, with 12 bases aligning to TRBD2. Germline V gene sequence: CDR1 SEHNR, CDR2 FQNEAQ (reference sequence). Trimming removed 3 bases from V and 2 bases from J; junction bases left unmatched: 12. The CDR3 has 19 residues. This CDR3 is CASSFGLAGGPGYTDTQYF. CDR3 bases: TGTGCCAGCAGCTTTGGCCTAGCGGGAGGGCCGGGGTACACAGATACGCAGTATTTT. The complete variable domain, with remaining parts taken from reference TRBV7-9 and TRBJ2-3, reads DTGVSQNPRHKITKRGQNVTFRCDPISEHNRLYWYRQTLGQGPEFLTYFQNEAQLEKSRLLSDRFSAERPKGSFSTLEIQRTEQGDSAMYLCASSFGLAGGPGYTDTQYFGPGTRLTVL.

This clone has a single count. The genes are TRBV18 and TRBJ2-7, with 8 bases matching TRBD2. Germline CDR1 KGHSH, CDR2 LQKENI. This CDR3 is 15 amino acids long. The ends lost 3 bases at V and 4 bases at J; junction bases unmatched: 8. The CDR3 nucleotides are TGTGCCAGCTCACCCCCGGAAACTAGCGGATACGAGCAGTACTTC. Its protein product is CASSPPETSGYEQYF.

The gene calls are TRBV14 and TRBJ2-7; 11 nucleotides line up with TRBD1. V was pared by 2 bases and J by 6 bases, with 3 bases of the junction left unmatched. CDR1 is SGHDN and CDR2 is FVKESK in the germline V gene. This CDR3 comprises 14 residues. The CDR3: CASSQSGTGGEQYF. CDR3 DNA sequence: TGTGCCAGCAGCCAATCAGGGACAGGGGGCGAGCAGTACTTC.

This clone was observed many times. This sample includes further DNA sequences coding for the same CDR3. V gene TRBV4-1 combines with J gene TRBJ2-1; weak D call: TRBD2 (5 bases). This CDR3 contains 16 residues. CDR1 is MGHRA and CDR2 is YSYEKL in the germline V gene. Deletions cut 0 bases from V and 0 bases from J, with 9 bases between. CDR3 sequence (DNA): TGCGCCAGCAGCCAAGATGCGGGTGCCTCCTACAATGAGCAGTTCTTC. It codes for CASSQDAGASYNEQFF.

The table lists this clone with a count of one. The chain has TRBV18 and TRBJ2-1; 7 nucleotides align to TRBD2. This CDR3 contains 15 residues. V trimming: 6 bases; J trimming: 5 bases; junction bases outside the gene matches: 10. CDR1 KGHSH and CDR2 LQKENI come from the germline V gene. CDR3 amino acids: CASSAAGVPHNEQFF. As DNA, the CDR3 is TGTGCCAGCTCCGCGGCGGGAGTACCCCACAATGAGCAGTTCTTC.

The chain has TRBV5-1 and TRBJ1-4, with a tentative D call TRBD1 (5 bases). Germline CDR1 and CDR2: SGHRS and YFSETQ. V lost 3 bases and J 5 bases, leaving 14 bases between the germline ends. CDR3 length: 15 residues. The DNA of the CDR3 is TGCGCCAGCAGCTCTGTAGGGGACTTGAATGAAAAACTGTTTTTT. Protein product: CASSSVGDLNEKLFF. Together with reference TRBV5-1 and TRBJ1-4, the CDR3 gives the full variable domain: KAGVTQTPRYLIKTRGQQVTLSCSPISGHRSVSWYQQTPGQGLQFLFEYFSETQRNKGNFPGRFSGRQFSNSRSEMNVSTLELGDSALYLCASSSVGDLNEKLFFGSGTQLSVL.

J is TRBJ1-2 and V is TRBV4-1; D ambiguous. V was pared by 0 bases and J by 7 bases, with 12 bases between. Germline V lookup: CDR1 MGHRA, CDR2 YSYEKL. This CDR3 comprises 14 residues. The CDR3 nucleotides read TGCGCCAGCAGCCAAGACGTCCTTCTACCTGGCTACACCTTC. Translating it yields CASSQDVLLPGYTF.

This chain uses TRBV5-4 with TRBJ2-1; TRBD1 aligns across 7 bases. This CDR3 is 19 amino acids long. Germline V gene lookup returns CDR1 SGHNT and CDR2 YYREEE (reference sequence). J gave up 0 bases and V 4 bases, and 16 bases lay outside the gene matches. CDR3 residues: CASSVGTATTSSSYNEQFF. CDR3 DNA sequence: TGTGCCAGCAGCGTCGGGACAGCTACCACGTCGAGCTCCTACAATGAGCAGTTCTTC. The full variable domain, its missing parts supplied by reference TRBV5-4 and TRBJ2-1, is ETGVTQSPTHLIKTRGQQVTLRCSSQSGHNTVSWYQQALGQGPQFIFQYYREEENGRGNFPPRFSGLQFPNYSSELNVNALELDDSALYLCASSVGTATTSSSYNEQFFGPGTRLTVL.

The chain is built from TRBV10-2 and TRBJ2-1; maybe TRBD2 (6 bases). Germline loops: CDR1 WSHSY, CDR2 SAAADI. The CDR3 consists of 15 residues. V was clipped by 3 bases and J by 4 bases, with 13 bases between them. CDR3 coding DNA: TGCGCCAGCAGTGATGGAGGGATAGGGTACAATGAGCAGTTCTTC. It translates to CASSDGGIGYNEQFF.

This clone was seen only once. The chain carries TRBV20-1 and TRBJ1-1; D is unresolved. With 1 base removed from V and 8 bases from J, the gap between germline ends came to 8 bases. Germline assignment: CDR1 DFQATT and CDR2 SNEGSKA (reference sequence). The CDR3 extends over 11 amino acids. The CDR3 DNA reads TGCAGTGCTAGAGTGGGCATGGAAGCTTTCTTT. Translation gives CSARVGMEAFF.

The rearrangement uses TRBV9 and TRBJ2-7, with TRBD2 matching 8 bases. Germline V CDR1 and CDR2: SGDLS, YYNGEE. The CDR3 is 15 residues long. J gave up 10 bases and V 4 bases, and 16 bases lay outside the gene matches. This CDR3 reads CASSPGLAGLQEQYF. The CDR3, as DNA: TGTGCCAGCAGCCCTGGCCTAGCGGGTCTTCAGGAACAGTACTTC.

This clone was observed once. The chain uses TRBV5-8 and TRBJ2-5; 7 nucleotides match TRBD1. The CDR3 consists of 15 residues. Germline V CDR1 and CDR2: SGHTS, YDEGEE. V shed 0 bases and J 5 bases; nucleotides not matched to a gene: 7. For the CDR3, the DNA is TGTGCCAGCAGCTTGGTCGCGAGGGGGCGGGAGACCCAGTACTTC. Translating gives CASSLVARGRETQYF.

In this sample, this clone turned up a few times. The CDR3 loop reads CASSYSGTSRTDTQYF. DNA for the CDR3: TGTGCCAGCAGTTATTCCGGGACTTCACGCACAGATACGCAGTATTTT. The chain joins TRBV6-6 to TRBJ2-3; D may be TRBD2 (6 bases). This CDR3 has 16 residues. Trimming removed 3 bases at V and 1 base at J, with 14 bases between. Germline lookup yields CDR1 MNHNY and CDR2 SVGAGI (reference sequence).

This chain joins TRBV14 and TRBJ2-1; tentative D call: TRBD2 (5 bases). The CDR3 consists of 13 residues. The V end lost 4 bases, the J end lost 10 bases, and 14 bases lay between the germline ends. Per germline, CDR1 SGHDN and CDR2 FVKESK. CDR3 coding DNA: TGTGCCAGCAGCCTCACCCTACTAGGAGAGCAGTTCTTC. It specifies CASSLTLLGEQFF.

The chain combines TRBV24-1 with TRBJ2-1; tentative D call: TRBD2 (5 bases). The V gene lost 9 bases and the J gene lost 2 bases, with 13 bases spanning the gap. The CDR3 contains 14 residues. Germline V CDR1 and CDR2: KGHDR, SFDVKD. CDR3: CATARRLPYNEQFF. The CDR3 DNA reads as TGTGCCACCGCAAGGAGGTTACCCTACAATGAGCAGTTCTTC.

The V call is TRBV5-4, the J call TRBJ2-5, with D maybe TRBD2 (6 bases). CDR1 and CDR2 from the germline V gene are SGHNT and YYREEE (reference sequence). This CDR3 spans 16 amino acids. The ends were cut back, 0 bases at V and 5 bases at J, with 17 bases in the middle. The CDR3, as DNA: TGTGCCAGCAGCTTGGCCAAGACTAGAGGGGACGAGACCCAGTACTTC. It specifies CASSLAKTRGDETQYF.

The chain joins TRBV2 to TRBJ1-4; a possible D gene is TRBD1 (5 bases). The V end was cut by 4 bases, the J end by 8 bases, with 8 bases between. The CDR3 spans 12 residues. Looked up from germline, CDR1 is SNHLY and CDR2 is FYNNEI. This chain's CDR3 is CASSGRGEKLFF. The CDR3 coding sequence is TGTGCCAGCAGTGGGAGGGGAGAAAAACTGTTTTTT.

The chain combines TRBV3-1 (or the pseudogene TRBV3-2) with TRBJ2-2, with D possibly being TRBD2 (5 bases). V shed 6 bases and J shed 1 base, with 18 bases lying between them. Looked up from germline, CDR1 is LGHDT and CDR2 is YNNKEL (reference sequence). This CDR3 spans 17 amino acids. The CDR3 nucleotides read TGTGCCAGCAGTTCCCAAAGCGGTGCGGGGAACACCGGGGAGCTGTTTTTT. Protein sequence: CASSSQSGAGNTGELFF.

The genes are TRBV5-4 and TRBJ2-1; possible D gene TRBD2, 5 bases. The germline CDR1 and CDR2 sequences are SGHNT and YYREEE (reference sequence). This CDR3 is 15 amino acids long. V was pared by 0 bases and J by 0 bases, with 7 bases between. The CDR3: CASSLAGSSYNEQFF. CDR3 DNA sequence: TGTGCCAGCAGCTTGGCGGGAAGCTCCTACAATGAGCAGTTCTTC.

This clone was counted at least ten times. The chain links TRBV2 to TRBJ2-7, with 8 positions matching TRBD2. The V gene end was trimmed by 4 bases and the J gene end by 4 bases; junction bases not matched to a gene: 9. Germline V lookup: CDR1 SNHLY, CDR2 FYNNEI. The CDR3 has 15 amino acids. The CDR3 DNA follows: TGTGCCAGCAGTGTGGGGCTAGCGGGTTTATACGAGCAGTACTTC. It encodes CASSVGLAGLYEQYF.

This clone was seen a handful of times. The genes are TRBV13 and TRBJ2-5, with TRBD2 matching over 7 bases. This CDR3 is 14 amino acids long. Trimming took 3 bases from V and 5 from J; bases not matched to a gene: 6. Per the germline V gene, CDR1 is PRHDT and CDR2 is FYEKMQ (reference sequence). The CDR3: CASSFTGGRETQYF. As DNA, the CDR3 is TGTGCCAGCAGCTTCACGGGAGGAAGGGAGACCCAGTACTTC.

V and J are TRBV27 and TRBJ2-1, with TRBD2 as a possible D gene (6 bases). The CDR3 is 13 residues long. V was clipped by 2 bases and J by 10 bases, with 12 bases between them. Germline V gene sequence: CDR1 MNHEY, CDR2 SMNVEV (reference sequence). Here the CDR3 DNA reads TGTGCCAGCAGTTTAGATTCAGCGGGCGAGCAGTTCTTC. Translation gives CASSLDSAGEQFF.

This rearrangement joins TRBV5-6 to TRBJ2-1; D may be TRBD2 (6 bases). V was clipped by 5 bases and J by 2 bases, with 14 bases between them. The CDR3 is 15 residues long. Per germline, CDR1 SGHDT and CDR2 YYEEEE. CDR3 in DNA: TGTGCCAGCAGACGGGACTTCAACCCCTACAATGAGCAGTTCTTC. It translates to CASRRDFNPYNEQFF.

The gene calls are TRBV28 and TRBJ2-1; the match to TRBD2 covers 11 bases. The germline CDR1 and CDR2 sequences are MDHEN and SYDVKM. After removal of 4 bases from V and 4 bases from J, the junction contained 27 bases not matched to a gene. CDR3 length: 23 residues. CDR3 in DNA: TGTGCCAGCAGTTGGGTAGGACAGCGGACCCCGGGACTAGCGGCCCATAGGTACAATGAGCAGTTCTTC. Translation: CASSWVGQRTPGLAAHRYNEQFF.

The chain employs TRBV14 and TRBJ2-3; D may be TRBD2 (5 bases). The CDR3 loop spans 17 amino acids. The germline gives CDR1 SGHDN, CDR2 FVKESK. V was pared by 5 bases and J by 6 bases, with 24 bases between. The CDR3: CASSFEPPGFGVDTQYF. CDR3 nucleotide sequence: TGTGCCAGCAGCTTTGAGCCCCCGGGGTTTGGTGTCGATACGCAGTATTTT.